These 31 T cell receptor beta chains were all obtained from the same sample, sequenced in a study of cytomegalovirus exposure and HLA in healthy donors (dated by TCRdb to the late 2010s). Library method: the immunoSEQ multiplex PCR assay. For the multiplex PCR, a mixture combining 60 forward primers for TCR Vbeta segments and 13 reverse primers for TCR Jbeta segments was used. This is the immuneACCESS table as TCRdb keeps it, with only in-frame sequences that have V and J called. A part of the clones is gone; compared with another copy, unresolved V genes explain less than half, and the rest is unexplained. Recorded for this sample are 110,000 to 150,000 clones; roughly 70% of them occurred a single time. Of the sample, around 4% falls within the top ten clones. The sample taken for sequencing was PBMCs. Receptors originate from a man aged 55 to 70 in good health and CMV-seronegative.

This clone occurred a few times. This chain links TRBV27 with TRBJ2-7, with D perhaps TRBD1 (5 bases). The V end was cut by 8 bases, the J end by 0 bases, with 14 bases between. The germline V gene encodes CDR1 MNHEY and CDR2 SMNVEV (reference sequence). There are 14 residues in the CDR3. DNA of the CDR3: TGTGCCAGCTCCCTTATCAGGGACTCCTACGAGCAGTACTTC. Its protein product is CASSLIRDSYEQYF.

This clone was seen only once. V and J are TRBV28 and TRBJ2-7, with a tentative D call TRBD1 (5 bases). Trimming shortened V by 6 bases and J by 2 bases, and 17 bases separated the two germline ends. The germline V gene has CDR1 MDHEN and CDR2 SYDVKM. The CDR3 totals 15 residues. CDR3 nucleotides: TGTGCCAGCAGGAACACTGGGGCCCTCCCCTACGAGCAGTACTTC. Translated: CASRNTGALPYEQYF.

This clone showed up just a few times. This chain connects TRBV29-1 to TRBJ2-1, with 11 bases that match TRBD2. Trimming took 2 bases from V and 4 from J; bases not matched to a gene: 10. There are 17 residues in the CDR3. CDR1 and CDR2 (germline): SQVTM, ANQGSEA. The CDR3 is CSVESSTSGTVYNEQFF. CDR3 DNA: TGCAGCGTTGAATCTTCGACTAGCGGGACAGTTTACAATGAGCAGTTCTTC.

The genes are TRBV27 and TRBJ2-7; 12 bases are a match to TRBD2. The CDR3 length is 19 residues. V lost 2 bases, J lost 3 bases, and 14 bases stayed unmatched. From germline, CDR1 is MNHEY and CDR2 SMNVEV (reference sequence). CDR3 nucleotides: TGTGCCAGCAGTTTAAAGAGACTAGCGGGAGAGTCCCTTATCTACGAGCAGTACTTC. Its translation is CASSLKRLAGESLIYEQYF.

This chain joins TRBV7-9 and TRBJ1-2; no clear D gene. CDR1 is SEHNR and CDR2 is FQNEAQ in the germline V gene (reference sequence). The CDR3 totals 16 residues. V was pared by 1 base and J by 3 bases, with 15 bases between. The chain's CDR3 is CASSLGTGSGDYGYTF. CDR3 nucleotide sequence: TGTGCCAGCAGCTTAGGAACCGGGAGTGGGGACTATGGCTACACCTTC.

V usage is TRBV9 and J usage is TRBJ1-5; 7 nucleotides line up with TRBD1. The J segment lost 0 bases and the V segment lost 0 bases, leaving 6 bases of the junction unmatched. CDR3 length: 17 residues. Germline-derived CDR1 and CDR2 are SGDLS and YYNGEE. The CDR3 region has the DNA TGTGCCAGCAGCGTAGGGACAGGAGGCAGTAGCAATCAGCCCCAGCATTTT. Its translation: CASSVGTGGSSNQPQHF.

The chain employs TRBV28 and TRBJ1-2; TRBD1 matches 7 bases. The CDR3 is made up of 13 amino acids. The junction had 6 bases not matched to a gene; V was cut back by 5 bases and J by 6 bases. CDR1 MDHEN and CDR2 SYDVKM come from the germline V gene. Here the CDR3 reads CASSPDRTHGYTF. Here the CDR3 DNA reads TGTGCCAGCAGTCCGGACAGGACCCATGGCTACACCTTC.

This sequence joins TRBV5-4 and TRBJ1-1; weak D call: TRBD1 (6 bases). Germline CDR1 SGHNT, CDR2 YYREEE (reference sequence). This CDR3 is built from 16 residues. V was clipped by 4 bases and J by 5 bases, with 21 bases between them. CDR3 bases: TGTGCCAGCAGCCCTGGCGGGAGGGGGGTAGAGACTGAAGCTTTCTTT. Its protein is CASSPGGRGVETEAFF.

The chain is built from TRBV5-6 and TRBJ1-4, with 11 positions matching TRBD1. With 4 bases clipped from V and 6 bases from J, the junction kept 11 bases outside the gene matches. The germline gives CDR1 SGHDT, CDR2 YYEEEE. This CDR3 is 17 amino acids long. Written as DNA, the CDR3 is TGTGCCAGCAGCCCCGCCCTGCGGGACAGGGGGTATGAAAAACTGTTTTTT. Protein: CASSPALRDRGYEKLFF.

The chain links TRBV7-9 to TRBJ2-1; TRBD1 agrees at 10 bases. V shed 7 bases, J shed 9 bases, and the junction held 9 bases outside the gene matches. The CDR3 runs 14 residues. Germline V lookup: CDR1 SEHNR, CDR2 FQNEAQ (reference sequence). The CDR3 loop reads CASNGGTGAGEQFF. As DNA, the CDR3 is TGTGCCAGCAATGGAGGGACAGGGGCAGGTGAGCAGTTCTTC.

CDR3 amino acids: CASDLTSPGTQYF. For the CDR3, the DNA is TGTGCCAGCGATCTCACGTCCCCGGGTACGCAGTATTTT. V and J are TRBV2 and TRBJ2-3; no clear D gene. The CDR3 has 13 amino acids. Germline loops: CDR1 SNHLY, CDR2 FYNNEI. The germline V and J ends were trimmed by 8 bases and 8 bases, with 17 bases remaining between them.

The chain recombines TRBV29-1 with TRBJ2-5, with TRBD2 matching 11 bases. Per germline, CDR1 SQVTM and CDR2 ANQGSEA. The ends lost 4 bases at V and 5 bases at J; junction bases unmatched: 18. This CDR3 has 18 residues. The CDR3 protein is CSVGRGGLAGGRGETQYF. CDR3 DNA: TGCAGCGTTGGCCGGGGGGGGCTAGCGGGAGGTAGGGGGGAGACCCAGTACTTC.

The rearrangement uses TRBV5-6 and TRBJ2-3; D is ambiguous. CDR1 is SGHDT and CDR2 is YYEEEE in the germline V gene. Trimming cost V 3 bases and J 6 bases, with 8 bases left between them. The CDR3 length is 12 residues. CDR3 loop: CASSSRWDTQYF. CDR3 nucleotides: TGTGCCAGCAGCTCCAGGTGGGATACGCAGTATTTT.

This clone turned up a few times. The CDR3 DNA follows: TGTGCCAGCACTAGACAGGGGGGTCATCCCGAGCAGTTCTTC. Amino acids: CASTRQGGHPEQFF. This rearrangement joins TRBV5-8 to TRBJ2-1; 9 nucleotides match TRBD1. The J segment lost 10 bases and the V segment lost 6 bases, leaving 11 bases of the junction unmatched. Germline V gene lookup returns CDR1 SGHTS and CDR2 YDEGEE. CDR3 length: 14 amino acids.

CDR3 sequence: CSVAKAGGHGELFF. CDR3 coding DNA: TGCAGCGTTGCCAAAGCGGGAGGTCACGGGGAGCTGTTTTTT. The chain couples TRBV29-1 to TRBJ2-2, with 9 bases aligning to TRBD2. There are 14 residues in the CDR3. The germline CDR1 and CDR2 sequences are SQVTM and ANQGSEA. Losses at the gene ends were 4 bases for V and 7 bases for J; bases not matched to a gene: 7.

This rearrangement joins TRBV7-2 to TRBJ1-3, with D possibly matching TRBD1 (6 bases). Germline lookup yields CDR1 SGHTA and CDR2 FQGNSA. The CDR3 consists of 17 residues. V was shortened by 4 bases and J by 2 bases, with 18 bases between the two germline ends. CDR3 amino acids: CASSSWGRSITGNTIYF. CDR3 nucleotides: TGTGCCAGCAGCTCCTGGGGGCGGAGTATCACTGGAAACACCATATATTTT.

The V gene is TRBV30, the J gene TRBJ1-1; a weak D match, TRBD1 (5 bases). This CDR3 contains 13 residues. V lost 3 bases, J lost 10 bases, and 18 bases lay in between. Germline CDR1 and CDR2: GTSNPN and SVGIG (reference sequence). As DNA, the CDR3 is TGTGCCTGGAGCCGGACATCCCTCGACGGAGCTTTCTTT. Its translation: CAWSRTSLDGAFF.

This sequence joins TRBV5-6 and TRBJ2-2, with TRBD1 matching 8 bases. The CDR3 has 16 amino acids. Trimming at V came to 4 bases and at J to 1 base, leaving 6 bases not matched to a gene. Per the germline V gene, CDR1 is SGHDT and CDR2 is YYEEEE. The CDR3: CASSPLQGVNTGELFF. CDR3 bases: TGTGCCAGCAGCCCGTTACAGGGGGTGAACACCGGGGAGCTGTTTTTT.

V and J are TRBV6-6 and TRBJ2-5, with D possibly TRBD2 on 6 matching bases. Trimming removed 6 bases from V and 1 base from J, with 18 bases in between. From germline, CDR1 is MNHNY and CDR2 SVGAGI (reference sequence). The CDR3 totals 16 residues. CDR3 coding DNA: TGTGCCAGCAGCCCGAAGGCCAGCGGGCTCCAAGAGACCCAGTACTTC. Translated: CASSPKASGLQETQYF.

The chain joins TRBV28 to TRBJ2-6; 8 nucleotides line up with TRBD1. The CDR3 spans 12 residues. Germline assignment: CDR1 MDHEN and CDR2 SYDVKM. CDR3 nucleotide sequence: TGTGTGACAGGGGCTGGGGCCAACGTCCTGACTTTC. Translation: CVTGAGANVLTF.

The chain recombines TRBV6-6 with TRBJ2-5; D is possibly TRBD1 (6 bases). V gave up 6 bases and J gave up 4 bases, with 12 bases separating them. This CDR3 has 13 residues. Per germline, CDR1 MNHNY and CDR2 SVGAGI (reference sequence). This chain's CDR3 is CASSSRGLETQYF. The CDR3 nucleotides read TGTGCCAGCAGCTCCAGGGGCTTAGAGACCCAGTACTTC.

The chain couples TRBV6-5 to TRBJ1-2, with D perhaps TRBD1 (6 bases). Trimming took 9 bases from V and 4 from J, leaving 15 bases between them. Germline V gene sequence: CDR1 MNHEY, CDR2 SVGAGI. The CDR3 covers 13 residues. CDR3 region: CARLQGGGYGYTF. The CDR3 nucleotides read TGTGCCAGGTTACAGGGAGGGGGCTATGGCTACACCTTC.

Only a few counts were recorded for this clone. This chain connects TRBV28 to TRBJ2-7; 10 bases align to TRBD2. This CDR3 contains 14 residues. The germline CDR1 and CDR2 sequences are MDHEN and SYDVKM. V dropped 7 bases and J dropped 0; count of bases not matched to a gene: 3. CDR3 nucleotides: TGTGCCAGCAAGGTAGCGGGAGGCTCCTACGAGCAGTACTTC. Translation gives CASKVAGGSYEQYF.

The rearrangement links TRBV18 to TRBJ1-4, with D possibly TRBD1 on 6 matching bases. The CDR3 totals 15 residues. The V and J ends lost 2 bases and 7 bases respectively, with 14 bases between them. Germline V gives CDR1 KGHSH, CDR2 LQKENI. The CDR3 nucleotides read TGTGCCAGCTCACCAGATCAGGGGCGAGGTGAAAAACTGTTTTTT. Protein product: CASSPDQGRGEKLFF.

Only one count was recorded for this clone. The chain recombines TRBV27 with TRBJ2-7, with 8 bases aligning to TRBD2. J gave up 0 bases and V 6 bases, and 7 bases lay outside the gene matches. Germline CDR1 MNHEY, CDR2 SMNVEV (reference sequence). The CDR3 runs to 15 residues. CDR3 DNA sequence: TGTGCCAGCAGCCCTCAGCGGGAGAGCTCCTACGAGCAGTACTTC. It is translated as CASSPQRESSYEQYF.

This clone was picked up a small number of times. Other DNA sequences within the sample encode an identical CDR3. The J gene is TRBJ2-1, the V gene TRBV7-3; D remains ambiguous. This CDR3 is 14 amino acids long. CDR1 is SGHTA and CDR2 is FQGTGA in the germline V gene. Trimming pared 5 bases from V and 9 bases from J, leaving 17 bases between. Here the CDR3 DNA reads TGTGCCAGCAGCCCGTACCCAGGCCTTGTTGAGCAGTTCTTC. Its protein product is CASSPYPGLVEQFF.

This clone was counted between two and nine times. The chain combines TRBV11-2 with TRBJ1-1; D uncertain. The germline V gene has CDR1 SGHAT and CDR2 FQNNGV. Trimming took off 0 bases at V and 4 bases at J, with 9 bases between the two ends. The CDR3 length is 14 residues. For the CDR3, the DNA is TGTGCCAGCAGCTTAGAACATGTCGCCACTGAAGCTTTCTTT. It translates to CASSLEHVATEAFF.

V is TRBV30 and J is TRBJ1-1; no reliable D call. The CDR3 spans 13 residues. V dropped 4 bases and J dropped 7 bases, with 16 bases sitting between them. Germline V gene lookup returns CDR1 GTSNPN and CDR2 SVGIG (reference sequence). CDR3 coding DNA: TGTGCCTGGAAGGCCCGTGCGGAGGGTGAAGCTTTCTTT. This sequence encodes CAWKARAEGEAFF.

The chain carries TRBV10-3 and TRBJ2-5; perhaps TRBD1 as D (6 bases). The CDR3 contains 14 residues. CDR1 and CDR2 (germline): ENHRY, SYGVKD. Deletions cut 2 bases from V and 5 bases from J, with 12 bases between. The CDR3 loop reads CAISEGRGGETQYF. CDR3 nucleotide sequence: TGTGCCATCAGTGAGGGCAGGGGTGGTGAGACCCAGTACTTC.

The chain carries TRBV5-1 and TRBJ1-1; 7 bases map to TRBD1. V lost 0 bases and J lost 0; bases outside the gene matches: 8. The CDR3 spans 17 residues. Germline loops: CDR1 SGHRS, CDR2 YFSETQ. The CDR3 region is CASSLGGTGDMNTEAFF. In DNA, the CDR3 is TGCGCCAGCAGCTTGGGGGGCACAGGGGATATGAACACTGAAGCTTTCTTT.

This chain links TRBV19 with TRBJ1-5, with TRBD1 identical over 9 bases. This CDR3 has 17 residues. V lost 7 bases and J lost 6; bases outside the gene matches: 16. Germline loops: CDR1 LNHDA, CDR2 SQIVND (reference sequence). The CDR3 bases are TGTGCCAGTACCCCACAGAGGGACAGGGTAACATCTCAGCCCCAGCATTTT. It encodes CASTPQRDRVTSQPQHF.